The sequence of this TCR beta chain was determined in a study of T cell repertoires in cytomegalovirus infection. This clonotype turned up a few times. Its antigen is not known. TCRdb re-derived calls from the reads in MiXCR, one entry per CDR3 protein. The sample lists about 680,000 distinct CDR3 sequences; approximately 25% were seen once. This CDR3 is built from 15 residues. V gave up 5 bases and J gave up 6 bases, with 17 bases separating them. General study findings and limits: Clonotype analysis showed dominance of the ex vivo response by HLA-C-restricted CMV-specific TCR beta clonotypes.

V is TRBV12-3 or TRBV12-4 and J is TRBJ2-1; D perhaps matches TRBD2 (5 bases). Specimen: CD8+ T cells from PBMCs. The origin of this receptor is a human donor in good health (CMV status not recorded). Some clones in this sample may be carry-over from other donors' samples. CDR3 in amino acids: CASSLGPSPVNEQFF. The CDR3 DNA follows: TGTGCCAGCAGTCTCGGTCCTAGCCCGGTCAATGAGCAGTTCTTC.